One T cell receptor beta chain is described in this entry. Its recognized antigen is unknown. No clone much larger than this one lies a single base away; base qualities are absent. CDR1 is given as SGHRS and CDR2 as YFSETQ, both from the germline V gene. Including the terminal cysteine and phenylalanine, the CDR3 comprises 14 residues. Kept here is only the CDR3 DNA, which spans 42 bases and is read in frame from base 1. V loses 7 bases at its end and J loses 5 bases; junction bases beyond the gene matches: 9. TCRbeta CDR3 regions were amplified from genomic DNA by means of the immunoSEQ Assay, a bias-controlled multiplex PCR. From the authors' description of their analysis: The number of nucleated cells in each sample was estimated by amplification of reference gene primers within the assay. To quantify the absolute abundance of each unique TCRbeta CDR3 rearrangement, sequence reads were collapsed and filtered. Productive Simpson clonality was computed per sample as the square root of Simpson's diversity index over productive rearrangements. Held by TCRdb, this immuneACCESS table contains in-frame sequences only and omits some clones. Under half of the omission traces to an unresolved V gene where checked; the cause of the rest is unknown. Clone size and the V and J calls come from that table; the DNA yielded D and trimming. Recorded for this sample are more than 65,000 clones; around 80% of them occurred a single time. The leading ten clones occupy approximately 33% of the sample.

The sample belongs to a study of blood T cell repertoires in COVID-19 (dated by TCRdb to the early 2020s). Concerning the study at large: Collaborator samples came from the United States, Italy and Spain and covered acute and convalescent phases of COVID-19. The repertoires were released in a freely available public database meant as a resource for research on the immune response to SARS-CoV-2. Where available, HLA class I and class II types were taken from metadata supplied by the sample provider and were not determined by assay-based typing. The samples were drawn from the first 160 participants of the ongoing ImmuneRACE study and from more than 1,000 subjects provided by 6 global collaborators. The material from the prospective study consisted of cDNA or gDNA derived from T cells, B-cell-depleted T cells, or PBMCs. A de-identified subject ID, COVID-19 status, age in years and sex were almost always included in the sample metadata. Subjects who had been exposed to COVID-19, were actively infected with it, or had recovered from it provided the deeply sampled blood TCRbeta repertoires that made up the dataset. Results the study describes overall, beyond this receptor: Clinical and demographic metadata were provided uncurated, with the amount varying by source and participant.

The collaborating institutions used their own protocols to collect whole blood in K2EDTA tubes. Collaborator samples were shipped for TCRbeta analysis as frozen whole blood, isolated PBMCs, or DNA extracted from either sample type. Material for sequencing was peripheral blood. The sequence derives from a woman aged 70 to 79 with acute or convalescent COVID-19. This receptor chain uses TRBV5-1 and TRBJ2-1; 7 bases in the junction line up with TRBD2. The CDR3 reads as follows: CASALLAVNNEQFF. The DNA is as follows: TGCGCCAGCGCCCTCCTAGCGGTGAACAATGAGCAGTTCTTC.